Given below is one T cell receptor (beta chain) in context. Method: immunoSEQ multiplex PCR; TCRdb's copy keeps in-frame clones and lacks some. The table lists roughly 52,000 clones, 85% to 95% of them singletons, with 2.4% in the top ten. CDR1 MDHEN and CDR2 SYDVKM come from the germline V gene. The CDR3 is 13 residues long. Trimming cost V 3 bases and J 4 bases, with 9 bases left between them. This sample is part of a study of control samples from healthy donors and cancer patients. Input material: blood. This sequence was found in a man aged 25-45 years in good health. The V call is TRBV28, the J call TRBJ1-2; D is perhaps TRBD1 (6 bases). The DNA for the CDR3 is TGTGCCAGCAGTTTCGACAGGTCCTATGGCTACACCTTC. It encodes CASSFDRSYGYTF.